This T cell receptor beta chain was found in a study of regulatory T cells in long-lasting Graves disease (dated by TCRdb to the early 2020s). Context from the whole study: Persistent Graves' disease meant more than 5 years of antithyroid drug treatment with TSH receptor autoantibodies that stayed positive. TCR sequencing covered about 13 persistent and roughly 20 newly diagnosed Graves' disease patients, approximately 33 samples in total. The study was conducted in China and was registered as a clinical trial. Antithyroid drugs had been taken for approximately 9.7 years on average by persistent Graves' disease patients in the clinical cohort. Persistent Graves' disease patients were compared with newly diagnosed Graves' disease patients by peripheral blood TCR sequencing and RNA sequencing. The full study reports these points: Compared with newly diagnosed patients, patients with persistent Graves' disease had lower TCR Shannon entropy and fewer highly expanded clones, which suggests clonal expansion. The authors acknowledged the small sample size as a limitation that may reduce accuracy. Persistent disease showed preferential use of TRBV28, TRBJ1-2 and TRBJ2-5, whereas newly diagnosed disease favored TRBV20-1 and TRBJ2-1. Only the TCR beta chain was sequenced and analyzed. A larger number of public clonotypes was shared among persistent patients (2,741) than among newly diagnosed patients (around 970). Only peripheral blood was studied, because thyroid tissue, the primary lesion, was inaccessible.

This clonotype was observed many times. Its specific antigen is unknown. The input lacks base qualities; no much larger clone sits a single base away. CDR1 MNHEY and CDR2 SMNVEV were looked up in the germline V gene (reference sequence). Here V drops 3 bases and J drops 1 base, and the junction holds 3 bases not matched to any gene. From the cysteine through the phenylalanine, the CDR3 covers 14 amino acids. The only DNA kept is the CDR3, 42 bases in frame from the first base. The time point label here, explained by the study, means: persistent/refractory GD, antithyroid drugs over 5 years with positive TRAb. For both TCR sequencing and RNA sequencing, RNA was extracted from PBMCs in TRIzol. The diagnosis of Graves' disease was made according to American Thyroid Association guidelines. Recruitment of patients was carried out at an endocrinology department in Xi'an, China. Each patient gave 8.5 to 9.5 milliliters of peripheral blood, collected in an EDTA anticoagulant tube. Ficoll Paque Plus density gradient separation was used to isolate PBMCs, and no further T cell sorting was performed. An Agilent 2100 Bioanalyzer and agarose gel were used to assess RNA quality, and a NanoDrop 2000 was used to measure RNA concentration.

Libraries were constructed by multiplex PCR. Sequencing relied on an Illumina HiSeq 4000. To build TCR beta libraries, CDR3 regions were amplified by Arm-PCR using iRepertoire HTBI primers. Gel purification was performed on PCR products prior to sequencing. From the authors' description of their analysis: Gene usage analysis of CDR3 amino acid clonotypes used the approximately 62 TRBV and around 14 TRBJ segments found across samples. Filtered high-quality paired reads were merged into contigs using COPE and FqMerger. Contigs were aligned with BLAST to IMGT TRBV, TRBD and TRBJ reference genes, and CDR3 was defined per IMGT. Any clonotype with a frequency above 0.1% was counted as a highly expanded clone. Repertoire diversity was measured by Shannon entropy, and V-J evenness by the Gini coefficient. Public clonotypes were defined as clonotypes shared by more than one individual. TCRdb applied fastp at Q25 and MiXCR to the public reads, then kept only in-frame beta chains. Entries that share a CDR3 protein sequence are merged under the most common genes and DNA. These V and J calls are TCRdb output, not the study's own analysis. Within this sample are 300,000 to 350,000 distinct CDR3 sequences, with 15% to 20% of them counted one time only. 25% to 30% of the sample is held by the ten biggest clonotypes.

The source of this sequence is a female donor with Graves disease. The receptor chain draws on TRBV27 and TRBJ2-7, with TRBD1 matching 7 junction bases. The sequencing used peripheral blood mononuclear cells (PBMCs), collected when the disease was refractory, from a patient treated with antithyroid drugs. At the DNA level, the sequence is TGTGCCAGCAGTTTTCGGACAGGATCCTACGAGCAGTACTTC. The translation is CASSFRTGSYEQYF.